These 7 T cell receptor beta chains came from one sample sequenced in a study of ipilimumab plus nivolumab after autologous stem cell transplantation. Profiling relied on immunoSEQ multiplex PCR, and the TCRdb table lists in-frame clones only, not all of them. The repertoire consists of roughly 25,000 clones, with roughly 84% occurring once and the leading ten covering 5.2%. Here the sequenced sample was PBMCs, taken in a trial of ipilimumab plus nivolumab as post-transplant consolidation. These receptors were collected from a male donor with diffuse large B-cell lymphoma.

Written as DNA, the CDR3 is TGTGCCAGCAGCTTTCAAACACCTCTGGATACGCAGTATTTT. Its translation is CASSFQTPLDTQYF. The chain combines TRBV5-4 with TRBJ2-3; D is unresolved. The length of the CDR3 is 14 residues. V lost 2 bases and J lost 6, with 13 bases in between. In germline, CDR1 is SGHNT, CDR2 YYREEE (reference sequence).

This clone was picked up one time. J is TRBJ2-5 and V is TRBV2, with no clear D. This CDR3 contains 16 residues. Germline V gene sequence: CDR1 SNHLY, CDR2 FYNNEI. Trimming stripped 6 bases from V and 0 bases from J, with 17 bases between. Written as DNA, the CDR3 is TGTGCCAGCAGGATCGCCGCAGGCTATGACCAAGAGACCCAGTACTTC. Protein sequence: CASRIAAGYDQETQYF. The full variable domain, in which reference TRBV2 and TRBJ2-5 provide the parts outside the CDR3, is EPEVTQTPSHQVTQMGQEVILRCVPISNHLYFYWYRQILGQKVEFLVSFYNNEISEKSEIFDDQFSVERPDGSNFTLKIRSTKLEDSAMYFCASRIAAGYDQETQYFGPGTRLLVL.

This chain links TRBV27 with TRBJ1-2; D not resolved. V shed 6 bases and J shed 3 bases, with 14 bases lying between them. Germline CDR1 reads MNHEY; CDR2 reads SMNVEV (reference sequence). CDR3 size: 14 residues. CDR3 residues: CASSPNRDHYGYTF. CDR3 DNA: TGTGCCAGCAGCCCAAATCGAGACCACTATGGCTACACCTTC.

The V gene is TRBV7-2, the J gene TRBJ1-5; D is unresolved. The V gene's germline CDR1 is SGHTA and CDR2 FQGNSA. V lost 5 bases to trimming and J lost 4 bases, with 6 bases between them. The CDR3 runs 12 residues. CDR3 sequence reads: CASSASNQPQHF. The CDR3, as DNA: TGTGCCAGCAGCGCATCAAATCAGCCCCAGCATTTT.

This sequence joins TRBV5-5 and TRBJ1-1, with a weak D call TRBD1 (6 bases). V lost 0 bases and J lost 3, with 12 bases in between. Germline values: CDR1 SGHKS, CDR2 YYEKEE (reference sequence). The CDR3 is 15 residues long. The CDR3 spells CASSLVPDRYTEAFF. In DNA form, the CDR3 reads TGTGCCAGCAGCTTGGTCCCCGACAGGTACACTGAAGCTTTCTTT.

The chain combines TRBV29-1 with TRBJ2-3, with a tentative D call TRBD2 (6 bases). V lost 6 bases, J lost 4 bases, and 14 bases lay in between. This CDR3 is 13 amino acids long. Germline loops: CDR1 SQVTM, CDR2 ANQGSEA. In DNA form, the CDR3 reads TGCAGCGTGGGTTATAGCGGTGCAGATACGCAGTATTTT. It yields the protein CSVGYSGADTQYF.

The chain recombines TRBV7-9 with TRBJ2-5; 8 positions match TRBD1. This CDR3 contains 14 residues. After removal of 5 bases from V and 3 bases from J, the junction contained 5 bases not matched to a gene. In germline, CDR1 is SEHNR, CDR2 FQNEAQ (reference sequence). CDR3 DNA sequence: TGTGCCAGCAGCCCGCAGACAGGGGAAGAGACCCAGTACTTC. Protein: CASSPQTGEETQYF.